A selection of T cell receptor beta chains follows, all from one sample in a study of blood T cell repertoires in COVID-19. The repertoire was sequenced with immunoSEQ multiplex PCR; TCRdb's copy has only in-frame clones and lacks some. The sample contains around 230,000 clones, roughly 88% of which appear only once. The specimen was peripheral blood. The source is a man aged 25-45 years who had recovered from COVID-19. Each CDR3 is given with its conserved first and last residue.

TRBJ2-5 TRBV2 CASSRTGSRETQYF
TRBJ2-7 TRBV7-6 CASSATRSPSYEQYF
TRBJ1-1 TRBV20-1 CSALQGTEAFF
TRBJ2-5 TRBV18 CASSRTDLRQETQYF
TRBJ2-7 TRBV2 CASSETPTSIKLYEQYF
TRBJ2-3 TRBV11-2 CASSSFGGSTSDTQYF
TRBJ1-1 TRBV7-9 CASSFYARDRRGTEAFF
TRBJ2-1 TRBV6-5 CASSYSTRSYNEQFF
TRBJ2-1 TRBV6-5 CASSDLGSYNEQFF
TRBJ1-1 TRBV10-1 CASSEGTGNTEAFF
TRBJ2-7 TRBV6-2/TRBV6-3 CASRPSDDRGLVYEQYF
TRBJ1-4 TRBV3-1/TRBV3-2 CASSQFRTAATNEKLFF
TRBJ1-1 TRBV9 CASSVGEVNTEAFF
TRBJ2-5 TRBV19 CASSIGTGGETQYF
TRBJ1-1 TRBV5-1 CASSSGVTAEAFF
TRBJ1-3 TRBV6-5 CASSYTIGQAIYF
TRBJ1-5 TRBV4-1 CASSQATGQGARGNQPQHF
TRBJ1-1 TRBV12-3/TRBV12-4 CASGAAMNTEAFF
TRBJ2-1 TRBV4-2 CASSPGLAGNEQFF
TRBJ1-2 TRBV19 CAARVTGLGGYTF
TRBJ1-2 TRBV24-1 CATSDFRTGNYGYTF
TRBJ2-2 TRBV9 CASNPWGGGTGELFF
TRBJ1-4 TRBV12-3/TRBV12-4 CASSLTSGEKLFF
TRBJ2-7 TRBV19 CASSVGRSLAEQYF
TRBJ2-7 TRBV7-6 CASTLGGQGSYEQYF
TRBJ2-5 TRBV15 CATSREAAGASRETQYF
TRBJ1-2 TRBV14 CASSPIGGGVYGYTF
TRBJ2-3 TRBV4-2 CASSQVDRGSTDTQYF
TRBJ2-7 TRBV25-1 CASSDPTSGGSYEQYF
TRBJ2-1 TRBV9 CASSVDYYNEQFF
TRBJ1-4 TRBV11-2 CASSILEKLFF
TRBJ1-2 TRBV6-4 CASSVSDSSYGYTF
TRBJ1-1 TRBV27 CASSFGGRNTEAFF
TRBJ2-7 TRBV7-9 CASSAPRGVQYF
TRBJ1-4 TRBV6-5 CASSQLQGRNEKLFF
TRBJ2-5 TRBV3-1/TRBV3-2 CASSPLAVYQETQYF
TRBJ2-3 TRBV19 CASSAGERSTDTQYF
TRBJ1-1 TRBV5-4 CASSLRGQLNTEAFF
TRBJ2-5 TRBV19 CASSQGGETQYF